This T cell receptor beta chain emerged from a study of blood T cell repertoires in COVID-19 (dated by TCRdb to the early 2020s). Background on the whole study: For ImmuneRACE Cohort 3, a participant was defined as recovered based on two consecutive negative NP/OP PCR tests, clearance by a healthcare professional, or resolution of symptoms. Deeply sampled blood TCRbeta repertoires from subjects exposed to, actively infected with, or recovered from COVID-19 were included in the dataset. Where available, HLA class I and class II types were taken from metadata supplied by the sample provider and were not determined by assay-based typing. Samples were obtained from the ongoing ImmuneRACE study (first 160 participants) and from roughly 1,300 subjects provided by 6 global collaborators. Sample metadata almost always included a de-identified subject ID, COVID-19 status, age in years and sex. The collaborator samples originated in the United States, Italy and Spain and spanned the acute and convalescent phases of COVID-19. The material from the prospective study consisted of cDNA or gDNA derived from T cells, B-cell-depleted T cells, or PBMCs. The repertoires were released in a freely available public database meant as a resource for research on the immune response to SARS-CoV-2. The full study reports these points: The quantity of clinical and demographic metadata differed by source and by participant and was supplied without curation.

This clone came up once. This clone's antigen is unknown. No clone much larger than this one lies a single base away; base qualities are absent. CDR1 and CDR2 are drawn from the germline V gene: SGHVS, FQNEAQ. V and J are trimmed by 5 bases and 4 bases, and the gene matches miss 7 bases of the junction. The CDR3, cysteine through phenylalanine, is 15 amino acids long. Only the CDR3 DNA is retained, 45 bases long and in frame from the first base. Participants in the prospective study were aged about 18 to 95 years, lived in some 24 United States geographic areas, and enrolled through a virtual design. In the prospective study, participants were assigned to cohorts based on the clinical history participants reported in a screening survey and a study questionnaire. Mobile phlebotomists in the prospective study collected whole blood, serum and a nasopharyngeal or oropharyngeal swab from every participant. Prospective study participants could optionally give additional blood draws and questionnaires over a roughly two-month period. Before DNA extraction, blood samples from the prospective study were shipped at room temperature or frozen.

TCRbeta CDR3 regions were amplified from genomic DNA by means of the immunoSEQ Assay, a bias-controlled multiplex PCR. Per the authors' processing: The number of nucleated cells in each sample was estimated by amplification of reference gene primers within the assay. Sequence reads were collapsed and filtered to measure the absolute abundance of every unique TCRbeta CDR3 rearrangement. Productive Simpson clonality was computed per sample as the square root of Simpson's diversity index over productive rearrangements. TCRdb carries this immuneACCESS record with in-frame sequences only. Its versions omit some clonotypes, under half of them owing to an unresolved V gene in the studies checked, with the rest unexplained. D and trimming were read from the DNA, whereas the V and J calls and clone size are those reported in that table. The sample table contains 400,000 or so clones; only one count was recorded for around 87% of them. The ten largest account for 1.5% to 2.5% of the sample.

The sequenced sample was PBMCs or T cells enriched from blood (not recorded which). The chain was built from TRBV7-8 and TRBJ2-2, with 7 central nucleotides matching TRBD1. The receptor was derived from a man aged 40-49 years in a cohort exposed to, infected with or recovered from COVID-19 (not recorded which). The bases read TGTGCCAGCAGCCACGACAGGGTGGGCACCGGGGAGCTGTTTTTT. It specifies CASSHDRVGTGELFF. Here the CDR3 is joined to the reference TRBV7-8 and TRBJ2-2 genes, and the full variable domain is: GAGVSQSPRYKVAKRGQDVALRCDPISGHVSLFWYQQALGQGPEFLTYFQNEAQLDKSGLPSDRFFAERPEGSVSTLKIQRTQQEDSAVYLCASSHDRVGTGELFFGEGSRLTVL.